The 10 T cell receptor beta chains below come from one sample, sequenced in a study of blood T cell repertoires in COVID-19. Sequencing used immunoSEQ multiplex PCR; TCRdb keeps in-frame clones, though not all of them. Of about 220,000 clones in the sample, approximately 80% were seen once. Sequencing input: peripheral blood. These receptors were obtained from a human donor in a cohort sampled during active COVID-19.

CDR3 sequence reads: CASTGGDPAYGYTF. The CDR3 DNA reads TGTGCCAGCACTGGGGGGGACCCAGCCTATGGCTACACCTTC. This chain joins TRBV6-5 and TRBJ1-2; D perhaps matches TRBD1 (5 bases). In germline, CDR1 is MNHEY, CDR2 SVGAGI. This CDR3 contains 14 residues. Trimming pared 7 bases from V and 4 bases from J, leaving 16 bases between.

V usage is TRBV9 and J usage is TRBJ2-3; 7 positions agree with TRBD2. CDR1 and CDR2 from the germline V gene are SGDLS and YYNGEE. V shed 2 bases and J 2 bases; nucleotides not matched to a gene: 5. CDR3 length equals 15 residues. CDR3 in DNA: TGTGCCAGCAGCGTTCTGGCGGGAGCCACAGATACGCAGTATTTT. Protein product: CASSVLAGATDTQYF.

The chain carries TRBV11-2 and TRBJ2-7; 8 bases line up with TRBD2. Germline V CDR1 and CDR2: SGHAT, FQNNGV. This CDR3 contains 15 residues. V was clipped by 4 bases and J by 2 bases; unmatched bases: 7. CDR3 DNA sequence: TGTGCCAGCAGCTCGATTAGCGGGATGACCTACGAGCAGTACTTC. The encoded protein is CASSSISGMTYEQYF.

This clone was recorded many times. The chain links TRBV6-6 to TRBJ1-2; TRBD1 matches 10 bases. CDR3 length: 15 residues. Germline CDR1 reads MNHNY; CDR2 reads SVGAGI (reference sequence). V was pared by 4 bases and J by 5 bases, with 7 bases of the junction left unmatched. The CDR3 reads CASSSGTGVRYGYTF. The CDR3 DNA follows: TGTGCCAGCAGTTCCGGGACAGGGGTCCGGTATGGCTACACCTTC.

The CDR3 bases are TGTGCCAGCAGCCAAGTGAAAAGCTACCCTAACTACGAGCAGTACTTC. This gives the protein CASSQVKSYPNYEQYF. The rearrangement links TRBV14 to TRBJ2-7; no clear D. Deletions cut 1 base from V and 3 bases from J, with 16 bases between. Germline V CDR1 and CDR2: SGHDN, FVKESK. This CDR3 has 16 residues.

Only a few counts were recorded for this clone. The genes are TRBV30 and TRBJ2-7; TRBD2 agrees at 7 bases. The germline CDR1 and CDR2 sequences are GTSNPN and SVGIG (reference sequence). The CDR3 extends over 16 amino acids. Trimming took 0 bases from V and 1 from J; bases not matched to a gene: 9. Here the CDR3 reads CAWSVIGRGESYEQYF. The CDR3 DNA is TGTGCCTGGAGTGTAATAGGACGGGGGGAATCCTACGAGCAGTACTTC.

The chain combines TRBV7-6 with TRBJ2-1; 15 bases map to TRBD2. CDR3 size: 18 residues. Trimming removed 5 bases from V and 8 bases from J; junction bases left unmatched: 13. Germline lookup yields CDR1 SGHVS and CDR2 FNYEAQ. The CDR3 is CASSAQAPGLAGGYEQFF. CDR3 coding DNA: TGTGCCAGCAGCGCCCAAGCACCGGGACTAGCGGGAGGATATGAGCAGTTCTTC.

The rearrangement uses TRBV19 and TRBJ2-5, with a weak D call TRBD1 (6 bases). Trimming took 1 base from V and 2 from J, leaving 11 bases between them. CDR1 is LNHDA, CDR2 SQIVND, per germline (reference sequence). CDR3 size: 15 residues. In DNA, the CDR3 is TGTGCCAGTAGTATAGGTCAGGGGTTACAAGAGACCCAGTACTTC. Its protein product is CASSIGQGLQETQYF. The variable domain in full, with the rest retrieved from reference TRBV19 and TRBJ2-5, is DGGITQSPKYLFRKEGQNVTLSCEQNLNHDAMYWYRQDPGQGLRLIYYSQIVNDFQKGDIAEGYSVSREKKESFPLTVTSAQKNPTAFYLCASSIGQGLQETQYFGPGTRLLVL.

V and J are TRBV11-2 and TRBJ2-5; 7 positions agree with TRBD1. This CDR3 comprises 13 residues. CDR1 is SGHAT and CDR2 is FQNNGV in the germline V gene. The J segment lost 0 bases and the V segment lost 8 bases, leaving 3 bases of the junction unmatched. CDR3 sequence reads: CASSGQYQETQYF. Here the CDR3 DNA reads TGTGCCAGCTCGGGACAGTACCAAGAGACCCAGTACTTC.

The chain has TRBV19 and TRBJ1-2, with 7 positions matching TRBD1. The V gene's germline CDR1 is LNHDA and CDR2 SQIVND (reference sequence). The CDR3 covers 14 residues. Germline trimming cut 5 bases from V and 6 bases from J; bases unmatched to any gene: 9. CDR3 protein: CASSVDRDKDGYTF. The CDR3, as DNA: TGTGCCAGTAGTGTTGACAGGGATAAGGATGGCTACACCTTC.